The 32 T cell receptor beta chains given below trace back to one sample, sequenced in a study of siplizumab effects on memory and regulatory T cells. The method was immunoSEQ multiplex PCR; TCRdb's version includes in-frame clones alone and lacks a portion of them. Found here are 99,000 or so clones, about 95% of them singletons; the top ten hold 1% to 1.5%. Sample: non-Treg CD4+ T cells sorted from blood. These receptors came from a human donor in good health.

The rearrangement joins TRBV11-2 to TRBJ2-1; maybe TRBD2 (5 bases). This CDR3 region has 14 residues. Germline V gene sequence: CDR1 SGHAT, CDR2 FQNNGV. The V end lost 7 bases, the J end lost 10 bases, and 20 bases lay between the germline ends. This CDR3 reads CASTTTLVLGEQFF. CDR3 coding DNA: TGTGCCAGCACCACTACACTAGTTTTGGGGGAGCAGTTCTTC.

The chain combines TRBV5-1 with TRBJ1-1, with D possibly being TRBD1 (5 bases). Between the trimmed V and J ends, which lost 4 bases and 5 bases, there was a span of 12 bases. The CDR3 has 13 residues. The germline CDR1 and CDR2 sequences are SGHRS and YFSETQ. CDR3 bases: TGCGCCAGCAGCCAAGGGGTAGGGACTGAAGCTTTCTTT. It is translated as CASSQGVGTEAFF. Based on the CDR3 plus reference TRBV5-1 and TRBJ1-1, the full variable domain is KAGVTQTPRYLIKTRGQQVTLSCSPISGHRSVSWYQQTPGQGLQFLFEYFSETQRNKGNFPGRFSGRQFSNSRSEMNVSTLELGDSALYLCASSQGVGTEAFFGQGTRLTVV.

The rearrangement uses TRBV5-4 and TRBJ2-7; 8 nucleotides match TRBD2. The J segment lost 2 bases and the V segment lost 1 base, leaving 8 bases of the junction unmatched. Germline loops: CDR1 SGHNT, CDR2 YYREEE (reference sequence). This CDR3 has 16 amino acids. This chain's CDR3 is CASSLPSGSRPYEQYF. DNA of the CDR3: TGTGCCAGCAGCTTGCCGAGCGGGAGCAGGCCCTACGAGCAGTACTTC.

The chain carries TRBV28 and TRBJ1-5; D not resolved. Looked up from germline, CDR1 is MDHEN and CDR2 is SYDVKM. V was cut by 3 bases and J by 0 bases, with 12 bases left in between. The CDR3 extends over 16 amino acids. As DNA, the CDR3 is TGTGCCAGCAGTTTGACCAGACACTATAGCAATCAGCCCCAGCATTTT. Translated: CASSLTRHYSNQPQHF.

This clone was counted once. DNA for the CDR3: TGTGCCAGCAGTGAAATGGGAGTTCAGGGCTACGAGCAGTACTTC. This translates into CASSEMGVQGYEQYF. V is TRBV6-1 and J is TRBJ2-7; perhaps D is TRBD1 or TRBD2 (5 bases each). Germline V gene lookup returns CDR1 MNHNS and CDR2 SASEGT. The CDR3 runs to 15 residues. V lost 2 bases to trimming and J lost 3 bases, with 14 bases between them.

V is TRBV21-1 and J is TRBJ2-3. TRBV21-1 is labeled a pseudogene. The CDR3 loop spans 12 amino acids. The CDR3 region has the DNA TGTGCCAGCAGCAAAGTGAGGGGTACGCAGTATTTT. Translating it yields CASSKVRGTQYF.

This clone showed up just once. J is TRBJ2-2 and V is TRBV27, with unresolved D. V was shortened by 3 bases and J by 1 base, with 18 bases between the two germline ends. Germline CDR1 reads MNHEY; CDR2 reads SMNVEV (reference sequence). This CDR3 is built from 18 residues. The CDR3 bases are TGTGCCAGCAGTTTTGGATCTTGGTATGAGGTGAACACCGGGGAGCTGTTTTTT. This encodes CASSFGSWYEVNTGELFF.

The chain combines TRBV19 with TRBJ2-3; D is uncertain. CDR3 length: 17 amino acids. Germline-derived CDR1 and CDR2 are LNHDA and SQIVND (reference sequence). V was pared by 3 bases and J by 2 bases, with 18 bases between. CDR3 bases: TGTGCCAGTAGTATTGACGTGATTGTGGAACTCACAGATACGCAGTATTTT. Protein: CASSIDVIVELTDTQYF. The whole variable domain, remainder taken from reference TRBV19 and TRBJ2-3, is DGGITQSPKYLFRKEGQNVTLSCEQNLNHDAMYWYRQDPGQGLRLIYYSQIVNDFQKGDIAEGYSVSREKKESFPLTVTSAQKNPTAFYLCASSIDVIVELTDTQYFGPGTRLTVL.

The CDR3 DNA follows: TGTGCCAGCAGCTTGGGGGGGACCAACCAAGAGACCCAGTACTTC. It codes for CASSLGGTNQETQYF. The rearrangement links TRBV7-9 to TRBJ2-5; 7 bases agree with TRBD2. With V trimmed by 3 bases and J by 0 bases, 4 bases remained unmatched. Looked up from germline, CDR1 is SEHNR and CDR2 is FQNEAQ (reference sequence). CDR3 size: 15 residues.

The V gene is TRBV29-1, the J gene TRBJ1-1; D not certain. This CDR3 region has 13 residues. V lost 4 bases and J lost 1, with 10 bases in between. The germline V gene has CDR1 SQVTM and CDR2 ANQGSEA. The CDR3 region has the DNA TGCAGCGTTGTGACTGCCGCGAACACTGAAGCTTTCTTT. Amino acids: CSVVTAANTEAFF.

The chain combines TRBV5-1 with TRBJ1-5; no clear D gene. The CDR3 length is 15 residues. Trimming removed 0 bases from V and 4 bases from J, with 11 bases in between. The V gene's germline CDR1 is SGHRS and CDR2 YFSETQ. DNA of the CDR3: TGCGCCAGCAGCTTGGCCGGCAGAAGTAATCAGCCCCAGCATTTT. Amino acid sequence: CASSLAGRSNQPQHF.

The chain recombines TRBV7-9 with TRBJ2-5; D remains unclear. The germline gives CDR1 SEHNR, CDR2 FQNEAQ (reference sequence). Trimming pared 1 base from V and 4 bases from J, leaving 4 bases between. The length of the CDR3 is 12 residues. As DNA, the CDR3 is TGTGCCAGCAGCTTAGTTTTAGAGACCCAGTACTTC. Translating it yields CASSLVLETQYF.

The J gene is TRBJ2-5, the V gene TRBV5-1, with D maybe TRBD2 (5 bases). The germline gives CDR1 SGHRS, CDR2 YFSETQ. The CDR3 sequence is 16 residues long. V was cut by 4 bases and J by 5 bases, with 21 bases left in between. CDR3 sequence reads: CASSDGKGPTRETQYF. Here the CDR3 DNA reads TGCGCCAGCAGCGACGGGAAGGGCCCTACTCGGGAGACCCAGTACTTC.

As to this clone: One junction end does not reproduce the germline sequence, and a read error may be involved. Additional DNA sequences in this sample encode the identical CDR3. CDR3 amino acids: CACTRWDEKLFF. The CDR3 nucleotides read TGTGCCTGTACCCGTTGGGATGAAAAGCTGTTTTTT. The chain combines TRBV30 with TRBJ1-4; D gene unclear. From germline, CDR1 is GTSNPN and CDR2 SVGIG (reference sequence). The CDR3 runs to 12 residues. Looking up the rest from reference TRBV30 and TRBJ1-4 gives the full variable domain: SQTIHQWPATLVQPVGSPLSLECTVEGTSNPNLYWYRQAAGRGLQLLFYSVGIGQISSEVPQNLSASRPQDRQFILSSKKLLLSDSGFYLCACTRWDEKLFFGSGTQLSVL.

The rearrangement uses TRBV29-1 and TRBJ1-1; D is ambiguous. The CDR3 is 13 residues long. Germline CDR1 and CDR2: SQVTM and ANQGSEA. The V and J ends lost 6 bases and 0 bases respectively, with 11 bases between them. CDR3 nucleotides: TGCAGCGTATTAAAACCCATGAACACTGAAGCTTTCTTT. This encodes CSVLKPMNTEAFF. Full variable domain (remainder filled in from reference TRBV29-1 and TRBJ1-1): SAVISQKPSRDICQRGTSLTIQCQVDSQVTMMFWYRQQPGQSLTLIATANQGSEATYESGFVIDKFPISRPNLTFSTLTVSNMSPEDSSIYLCSVLKPMNTEAFFGQGTRLTVV.

This sequence joins TRBV7-2 and TRBJ2-7, with a tentative D call TRBD2 (6 bases). Trimming shortened V by 4 bases and J by 2 bases, and 27 bases separated the two germline ends. This CDR3 region has 19 residues. Germline loops: CDR1 SGHTA, CDR2 FQGNSA. DNA for the CDR3: TGTGCCAGCAGCTCGACAAATGGGGTTGCGGGGACGCGCCCCTACGAGCAGTACTTC. It translates to CASSSTNGVAGTRPYEQYF.

In its sample, this clone was seen once. The rearrangement uses TRBV19 and TRBJ1-5, with 7 positions matching TRBD1. CDR3 length: 16 amino acids. Unmatched junction bases numbered 5, after V lost 1 base and J lost 2 bases. The germline V gene has CDR1 LNHDA and CDR2 SQIVND (reference sequence). This chain's CDR3 is CASSIGSTGGNQPQHF. CDR3 coding DNA: TGTGCCAGTAGTATAGGTTCAACAGGGGGCAATCAGCCCCAGCATTTT.

The CDR3 reads CASIRAAQETQYF. The CDR3, as DNA: TGTGCCAGCATACGGGCGGCGCAAGAGACCCAGTACTTC. The chain combines TRBV28 with TRBJ2-5; D is ambiguous. Germline V gene sequence: CDR1 MDHEN, CDR2 SYDVKM. This CDR3 has 13 residues. Trimming took 7 bases from V and 2 from J, leaving 11 bases between them.

V is TRBV5-8 and J is TRBJ2-7; tentatively, D is TRBD2 (5 bases). There are 17 residues in the CDR3. CDR1 is SGHTS, CDR2 YDEGEE, per germline. V lost 4 bases and J lost 0, with 20 bases in between. The CDR3 sequence is CASSTRKTARGSYEQYF. The CDR3 DNA sequence: TGTGCCAGCAGCACGAGGAAAACGGCCCGGGGCTCCTACGAGCAGTACTTC.

The V gene is TRBV25-1, the J gene TRBJ1-5; unclear D gene. CDR3 size: 16 residues. V gave up 1 base and J gave up 0 bases, with 10 bases separating them. CDR1 and CDR2 (germline): MGHDK, SYGVNS. CDR3 DNA sequence: TGTGCCAGCAGTGAATTTCTCAGTCATAGCAATCAGCCCCAGCATTTT. Its protein product is CASSEFLSHSNQPQHF.

The genes are TRBV19 and TRBJ1-2; D remains ambiguous. V lost 5 bases and J lost 6, with 22 bases in between. The germline V gene encodes CDR1 LNHDA and CDR2 SQIVND (reference sequence). The CDR3 consists of 16 residues. The DNA for the CDR3 is TGTGCCAGTAGTCCCTTTGATGAGGCGGGAGTGGATGGCTACACCTTC. It encodes CASSPFDEAGVDGYTF.

The chain carries TRBV11-2 and TRBJ2-2, with D possibly matching TRBD1 (6 bases). This CDR3 spans 14 amino acids. Between the trimmed V and J ends, which lost 3 bases and 6 bases, there was a span of 11 bases. Per the germline V gene, CDR1 is SGHAT and CDR2 is FQNNGV. The CDR3 is CASSLQGPPGELFF. The CDR3 DNA sequence: TGTGCCAGCAGCTTGCAGGGGCCGCCCGGGGAGCTGTTTTTT.

The chain uses TRBV7-3 and TRBJ1-1; D perhaps matches TRBD1 (6 bases). The germline V and J ends were trimmed by 0 bases and 6 bases, with 14 bases remaining between them. CDR3 size: 15 residues. Germline V gene sequence: CDR1 SGHTA, CDR2 FQGTGA. DNA for the CDR3: TGTGCCAGCAGCTTAACGGGGCAGGGGAGGTCTGAAGCTTTCTTT. This translates into CASSLTGQGRSEAFF.

This chain connects TRBV28 to TRBJ2-7; the D gene is possibly TRBD2 (5 bases). V lost 5 bases to trimming and J lost 4 bases, with 15 bases between them. CDR3 length: 14 residues. Germline V lookup: CDR1 MDHEN, CDR2 SYDVKM. The DNA for the CDR3 is TGTGCCAGCAGTCCCCTCCTGAGGGTTTACGAGCAGTACTTC. Its translation is CASSPLLRVYEQYF.

This chain joins TRBV7-8 and TRBJ1-2; weak D call: TRBD1 (6 bases). Germline assignment: CDR1 SGHVS and CDR2 FQNEAQ. Trimming took off 1 base at V and 8 bases at J, with 14 bases between the two ends. This CDR3 has 14 amino acids. DNA for the CDR3: TGTGCCAGCAGCTTAGAAGCGGGGGCGGGAGGCTACACCTTC. Its protein is CASSLEAGAGGYTF.

V gene TRBV7-9 combines with J gene TRBJ1-2; 8 nucleotides align to TRBD1. Germline CDR1 is SEHNR and CDR2 is FQNEAQ (reference sequence). J was trimmed by 4 bases and V by 0 bases; bases with no gene match: 4. The CDR3 has 15 amino acids. In nucleotides, the CDR3 is TGTGCCAGCAGCTTAGCTAGGACAGGGTCCTATGGCTACACCTTC. It specifies CASSLARTGSYGYTF.

The CDR3: CASTRSDSSGTEAFF. The CDR3 DNA follows: TGTGCCAGCACCAGATCAGACTCGAGTGGCACTGAAGCTTTCTTT. This sequence joins TRBV6-1 and TRBJ1-1; no firm D call. V was shortened by 7 bases and J by 4 bases, with 19 bases between the two germline ends. In germline, CDR1 is MNHNS, CDR2 SASEGT. The CDR3 loop spans 15 amino acids.

CDR3 sequence: CASSLGFQGTNEKLFF. CDR3 sequence (DNA): TGCGCCAGCAGCTTGGGTTTCCAGGGCACTAATGAAAAACTGTTTTTT. V and J are TRBV5-1 and TRBJ1-4, with D tentatively TRBD1 (5 bases). Germline V gene sequence: CDR1 SGHRS, CDR2 YFSETQ. This CDR3 is 16 amino acids long. V dropped 0 bases and J dropped 2 bases, with 11 bases sitting between them.

The chain employs TRBV14 and TRBJ2-5; TRBD1 aligns across 8 bases. The ends lost 4 bases at V and 2 bases at J; junction bases unmatched: 3. Germline CDR1 and CDR2: SGHDN and FVKESK. This CDR3 is 14 amino acids long. CDR3 in amino acids: CASSRNRGQETQYF. As DNA, the CDR3 is TGTGCCAGCAGCCGTAACAGGGGGCAAGAGACCCAGTACTTC.

The rearrangement links TRBV9 to TRBJ2-5; 10 bases align to TRBD1. CDR1 is SGDLS, CDR2 YYNGEE, per germline. V dropped 3 bases and J dropped 1; count of bases not matched to a gene: 6. This CDR3 region has 16 residues. The CDR3 DNA sequence: TGTGCCAGCAGCGCTACGGACAGGGGGGCCCAAGAGACCCAGTACTTC. This sequence encodes CASSATDRGAQETQYF.

This chain uses TRBV7-2 with TRBJ2-3, with D hard to call. Germline CDR1 reads SGHTA; CDR2 reads FQGNSA. The CDR3 has 15 amino acids. V lost 4 bases and J 0 bases, leaving 11 bases between the germline ends. The CDR3 spells CASSSRWASTDTQYF. As DNA, the CDR3 is TGTGCCAGCAGCTCTCGTTGGGCTAGCACAGATACGCAGTATTTT.

The rearrangement links TRBV7-9 to TRBJ2-5; D gene ambiguous. V lost 1 base, J lost 5 bases, and 14 bases lay in between. Germline lookup yields CDR1 SEHNR and CDR2 FQNEAQ (reference sequence). The CDR3 runs to 15 residues. CDR3 nucleotides: TGTGCCAGCAGCTTAGGTTTCGGCGATGTGGAGACCCAGTACTTC. Residues: CASSLGFGDVETQYF.